This T cell receptor (beta chain) was sequenced during a study of naive and memory T cell subsets. This clonotype was detected only a few times. Ligated cDNA underwent four rounds of PCR with nested alpha and beta constant region primers and SP2. TCRdb itself ran the 5' RACE reads through MiXCR, one entry per CDR3 protein. The top ten hold around 2.6% of the sample, which has 25,000 to 35,000 distinct CDR3 sequences, approximately 16% seen once. V lost 7 bases to trimming and J lost 3 bases, with 7 bases between them. The length of the CDR3 is 11 residues. The germline V gene encodes CDR1 SGDLS and CDR2 YYNGEE. TCR cDNA received a 3' ligated oligonucleotide that carried a UMI. Cells were not sorted; total RNA input targeted 1 to 1000 ng.

The J gene is TRBJ2-5, the V gene TRBV9; D uncertain. The clonotype comes from a female donor in good health. In nucleotides, the CDR3 is TGTGCCAGCGGGCCAAAAGAGACCCAGTACTTC. Its protein product is CASGPKETQYF.